Below, one TCR beta chain is given with its context. Antigen unknown. Sequencing used immunoSEQ multiplex PCR; TCRdb keeps in-frame clones, though not all of them. The data contain about 110,000 clones, roughly 70% of them singletons. Only Caucasian adults living in Nashville, Tennessee served as donors. These data belong to a study of shared clonotypes between healthy human individuals. Broader study findings: Richness estimates generally favored naive over memory subsets.

This CDR3 has 15 residues. Germline assignment: CDR1 LNHDA and CDR2 SQIVND (reference sequence). V shed 4 bases, J shed 7 bases, and the junction held 8 bases outside the gene matches. The J gene is TRBJ2-2, the V gene TRBV19; TRBD2 matches 8 bases. Sequenced: memory CD8+ T cells sorted from blood. As for subset: CD45RO+ cells pooled with CCR7-negative TemRA cells. The sequence was collected from a woman between 25 and 40 years old in good health. CDR3 sequence (DNA): TGTGCCAGTAGTAAACGGGAGGGCCCGAGCGGGGAGCTGTTTTTT. Translation gives CASSKREGPSGELFF. Combining the CDR3 with reference TRBV19 and TRBJ2-2 gives the whole variable domain DGGITQSPKYLFRKEGQNVTLSCEQNLNHDAMYWYRQDPGQGLRLIYYSQIVNDFQKGDIAEGYSVSREKKESFPLTVTSAQKNPTAFYLCASSKREGPSGELFFGEGSRLTVL.